One sample yielded the 8 T cell receptor beta chains listed below, sequenced in a study of cytomegalovirus exposure and HLA in healthy donors. The PCR had 60 Vbeta and 13 Jbeta primers. Measured with immunoSEQ multiplex PCR; TCRdb has only the in-frame clones, and not every one. The sample lists about 70,000 clones, roughly 90% occurring once. Sequenced: PBMCs. Source of these receptors: a woman younger than 45 in good health and CMV-seronegative.

V and J are TRBV5-6 and TRBJ2-1; D gene ambiguous. Trimming shortened V by 0 bases and J by 6 bases, and 7 bases separated the two germline ends. Germline CDR1 reads SGHDT; CDR2 reads YYEEEE. This CDR3 has 13 residues. The CDR3 reads CASSLGHSNEQFF. The CDR3 nucleotides read TGTGCCAGCAGCTTGGGCCACAGCAATGAGCAGTTCTTC. Based on the CDR3 plus reference TRBV5-6 and TRBJ2-1, the full variable domain is DAGVTQSPTHLIKTRGQQVTLRCSPKSGHDTVSWYQQALGQGPQFIFQYYEEEERQRGNFPDRFSGHQFPNYSSELNVNALLLGDSALYLCASSLGHSNEQFFGPGTRLTVL.

The chain combines TRBV5-4 with TRBJ2-1, with TRBD2 identical over 10 bases. Unmatched junction bases numbered 7, after V lost 5 bases and J lost 2 bases. CDR3 size: 16 residues. Per germline, CDR1 SGHNT and CDR2 YYREEE (reference sequence). The CDR3 DNA follows: TGTGCCAGCAGTACTAGCGGGGTAGCCCCCTACAATGAGCAGTTCTTC. Protein: CASSTSGVAPYNEQFF.

V and J are TRBV27 and TRBJ2-7; TRBD2 is a possible D gene (6 bases). The germline V gene encodes CDR1 MNHEY and CDR2 SMNVEV (reference sequence). The CDR3 extends over 15 amino acids. Trimming pared 3 bases from V and 2 bases from J, leaving 14 bases between. The CDR3 sequence: CASSFGGASTYEQYF. The CDR3 DNA sequence: TGTGCCAGCAGTTTTGGAGGGGCTTCTACCTACGAGCAGTACTTC.

The rearrangement links TRBV30 to TRBJ2-3; D is undetermined. The germline V and J ends were trimmed by 5 bases and 1 base, with 10 bases remaining between them. The CDR3 has 13 amino acids. The germline gives CDR1 GTSNPN, CDR2 SVGIG (reference sequence). The CDR3 is CAWVFPGTDTQYF. The DNA for the CDR3 is TGTGCCTGGGTCTTTCCGGGCACAGATACGCAGTATTTT.

The rearrangement links TRBV6-4 to TRBJ1-1; TRBD1 matches 7 bases. The V gene end was trimmed by 2 bases and the J gene end by 2 bases; junction bases not matched to a gene: 5. There are 15 residues in the CDR3. Per germline, CDR1 MRHNA and CDR2 SNTAGT. The CDR3: CASSDLDRENTEAFF. In nucleotides, the CDR3 is TGTGCCAGCAGTGACCTCGACAGGGAAAACACTGAAGCTTTCTTT.

In this sample, this clone turned up a few times. V gene TRBV5-1 combines with J gene TRBJ2-3; 11 positions match TRBD1. This CDR3 contains 14 residues. V shed 4 bases and J 5 bases; nucleotides not matched to a gene: 3. Germline assignment: CDR1 SGHRS and CDR2 YFSETQ. This CDR3 reads CASSLGTGGDTQYF. The DNA for the CDR3 is TGCGCCAGCAGCCTCGGGACAGGGGGAGATACGCAGTATTTT.

This clone was counted between two and nine times. The V gene is TRBV4-2, the J gene TRBJ1-2, with 9 bases aligning to TRBD1. V dropped 0 bases and J dropped 8; count of bases not matched to a gene: 7. This CDR3 spans 15 amino acids. The germline CDR1 and CDR2 sequences are LGHNA and YNFKEQ. CDR3 in amino acids: CASSQDLTGGWGYTF. CDR3 nucleotides: TGTGCCAGCAGCCAAGATCTGACAGGGGGTTGGGGCTACACCTTC.

This clone was found once. The genes are TRBV5-8 and TRBJ2-6; a weak D match, TRBD2 (6 bases). Germline V gives CDR1 SGHTS, CDR2 YDEGEE. CDR3 length equals 14 residues. The ends were cut back, 4 bases at V and 6 bases at J, with 11 bases in the middle. The CDR3 sequence: CASSGTWEANVLTF. In DNA form, the CDR3 reads TGTGCCAGCAGCGGGACTTGGGAGGCCAACGTCCTGACTTTC.